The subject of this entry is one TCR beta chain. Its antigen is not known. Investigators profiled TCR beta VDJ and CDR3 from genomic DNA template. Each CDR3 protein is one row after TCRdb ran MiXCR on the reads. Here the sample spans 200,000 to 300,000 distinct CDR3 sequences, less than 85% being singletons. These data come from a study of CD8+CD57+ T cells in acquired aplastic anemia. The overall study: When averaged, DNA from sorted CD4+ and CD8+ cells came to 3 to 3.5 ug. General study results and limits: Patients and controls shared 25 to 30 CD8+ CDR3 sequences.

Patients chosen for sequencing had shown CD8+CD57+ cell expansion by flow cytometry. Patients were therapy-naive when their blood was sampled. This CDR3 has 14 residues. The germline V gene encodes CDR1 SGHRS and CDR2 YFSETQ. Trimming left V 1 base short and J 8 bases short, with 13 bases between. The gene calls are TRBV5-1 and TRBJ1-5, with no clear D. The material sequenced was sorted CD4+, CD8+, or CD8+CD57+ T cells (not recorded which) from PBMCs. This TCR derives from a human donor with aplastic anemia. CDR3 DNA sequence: TGCGCCAGCAGCTTGCGTACAGACGATAAGCCCCAGCATTTT. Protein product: CASSLRTDDKPQHF.